This TCR beta chain was recovered during a study of identical twins. Study-wide results and caveats: Weaker excess twin sharing was observed in beta out-of-frame sequences.

This clonotype was detected many times. The antigen remains undetermined. This CDR3 is built from 12 residues. Germline CDR1 reads MDHEN; CDR2 reads SYDVKM. V lost 8 bases to trimming and J lost 8 bases, with 12 bases between them. Using its own MiXCR run on the 5' RACE reads, TCRdb lists one record per CDR3 protein. The sample yields 450,000 to 650,000 distinct CDR3 sequences, more than 9% seen once. These same records also appear under a second study, on yellow fever vaccine responses in identical twins.

The chain links TRBV28 to TRBJ1-4, with a tentative D call TRBD1 (6 bases). Material for sequencing was PBMCs. The TCR was taken from a woman in her late teens or twenties in good health. CDR3 DNA sequence: TGTGCCAGCGGACAGCTTCAAGAAAAACTGTTTTTT. Translated: CASGQLQEKLFF.